What follows is one TCR beta chain and its context. The data stem from a study of blood T cell repertoires in COVID-19. Study background: Sites across the United States, Italy and Spain contributed samples from acute and convalescent COVID-19. T cells, B-cell-depleted T cells, or PBMCs provided the cDNA or gDNA that served as material.

Under the authors' procedure: Estimation of nucleated cell counts was performed using reference gene primer amplification. Clones were sequenced by immunoSEQ multiplex PCR, and TCRdb holds only the in-frame ones, with some missing. Clonal size and the V and J genes are those of that table, whereas D and trimming came from the DNA. The sample shows 100,000 to 150,000 clones, 88% of them seen only once. This receptor was identified in a human donor in a cohort sampled during active COVID-19. Sequencing was performed on peripheral blood.

DNA of the CDR3: TGCGCCAGCAGCCAAGAAGGCGGGGTTTCCTCCTACGAGCAGTACTTC. Encoded protein: CASSQEGGVSSYEQYF. The V and J genes are TRBV4-1 and TRBJ2-7, with a possible D match to TRBD2 (6 bases). CDR1 MGHRA and CDR2 YSYEKL come from the germline V gene. Trimming left V 0 bases short and J 0 bases short, with 12 bases between. The CDR3 totals 16 residues.